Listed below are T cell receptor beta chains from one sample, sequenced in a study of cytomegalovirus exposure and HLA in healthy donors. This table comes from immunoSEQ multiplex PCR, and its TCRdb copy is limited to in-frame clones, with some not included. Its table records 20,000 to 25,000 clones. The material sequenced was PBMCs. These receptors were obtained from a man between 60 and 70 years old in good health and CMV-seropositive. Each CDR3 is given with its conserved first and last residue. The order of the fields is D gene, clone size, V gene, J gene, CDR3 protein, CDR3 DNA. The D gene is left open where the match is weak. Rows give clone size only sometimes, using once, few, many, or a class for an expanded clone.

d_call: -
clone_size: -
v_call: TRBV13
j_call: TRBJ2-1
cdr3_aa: CASSPSPTANEQFF
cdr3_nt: TGTGCCAGCAGCCCGTCTCCGACTGCCAATGAGCAGTTCTTC

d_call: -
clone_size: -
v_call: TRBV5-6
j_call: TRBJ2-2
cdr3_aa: CASQGAGTHTGELFF
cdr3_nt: TGTGCCAGCCAGGGAGCCGGGACTCACACCGGGGAGCTGTTTTTT

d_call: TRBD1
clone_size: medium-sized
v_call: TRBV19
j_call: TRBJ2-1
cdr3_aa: CASERTGSSDNEQFF
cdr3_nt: TGTGCCAGTGAACGGACAGGGAGTTCCGACAATGAGCAGTTCTTC

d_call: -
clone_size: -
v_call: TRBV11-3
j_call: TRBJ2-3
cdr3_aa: CASSFEPRDTQYF
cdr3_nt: TGTGCCAGCAGCTTTGAACCGAGGGATACGCAGTATTTT

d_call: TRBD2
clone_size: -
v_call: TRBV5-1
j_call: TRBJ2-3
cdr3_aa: CASSGELAEGTDTQYF
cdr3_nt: TGCGCCAGCAGCGGCGAACTAGCGGAGGGCACAGATACGCAGTATTTT

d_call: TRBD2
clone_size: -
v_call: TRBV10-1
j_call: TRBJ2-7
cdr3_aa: CATKRLAERGEQYF
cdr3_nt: TGCGCCACCAAAAGACTAGCGGAACGGGGCGAGCAGTACTTC

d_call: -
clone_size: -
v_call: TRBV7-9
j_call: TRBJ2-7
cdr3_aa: CATSPEGSYEQYF
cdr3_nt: TGTGCCACCTCCCCGGAGGGGAGCTACGAGCAGTACTTC

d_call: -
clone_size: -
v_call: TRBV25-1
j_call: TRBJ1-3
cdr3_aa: CASSDHSSGNTIYF
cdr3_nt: TGTGCCAGCAGTGATCATTCCTCTGGAAACACCATATATTTT

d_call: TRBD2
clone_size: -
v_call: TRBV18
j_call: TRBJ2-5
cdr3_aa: CASSFLLAGATQETQYF
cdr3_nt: TGTGCCAGCTCATTTTTATTAGCGGGAGCCACCCAAGAGACCCAGTACTTC

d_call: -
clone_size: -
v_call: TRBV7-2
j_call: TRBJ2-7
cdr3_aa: CASSSSAGHSYEQYF
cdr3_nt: TGTGCCAGCAGCTCCTCGGCCGGACATAGCTACGAGCAGTACTTC

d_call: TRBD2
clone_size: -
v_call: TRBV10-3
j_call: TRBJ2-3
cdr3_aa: CAISGGWSGTADTQYF
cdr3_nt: TGTGCCATCAGTGGGGGTTGGAGCGGGACTGCAGATACGCAGTATTTT

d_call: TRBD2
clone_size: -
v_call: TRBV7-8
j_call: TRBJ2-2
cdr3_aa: CASSWSGLAGSYGELFF
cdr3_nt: TGTGCCAGCAGCTGGTCGGGACTAGCGGGATCGTACGGGGAGCTGTTTTTT